This TCR beta chain was sequenced during a study of blood T cell repertoires in COVID-19. This clone was recorded many times. Assay: immunoSEQ multiplex PCR; the TCRdb copy retains only in-frame clones and omits some. The table lists over 200,000 clones, approximately 81% of them singletons. Germline assignment: CDR1 MNHEY and CDR2 SVGAGI. The CDR3 totals 15 residues. With V trimmed by 7 bases and J by 1 base, 7 bases remained unmatched. This chain connects TRBV6-5 to TRBJ2-1, with 7 bases fitting TRBD1. The clonotype was recovered from a man aged 35 to 55 who had recovered from COVID-19. Sample: PBMCs or T cells enriched from blood (not recorded which). Here the CDR3 reads CASNRQTGSYNEQFF. The CDR3 nucleotides are TGTGCCAGCAATCGACAGACAGGGTCCTACAATGAGCAGTTCTTC.